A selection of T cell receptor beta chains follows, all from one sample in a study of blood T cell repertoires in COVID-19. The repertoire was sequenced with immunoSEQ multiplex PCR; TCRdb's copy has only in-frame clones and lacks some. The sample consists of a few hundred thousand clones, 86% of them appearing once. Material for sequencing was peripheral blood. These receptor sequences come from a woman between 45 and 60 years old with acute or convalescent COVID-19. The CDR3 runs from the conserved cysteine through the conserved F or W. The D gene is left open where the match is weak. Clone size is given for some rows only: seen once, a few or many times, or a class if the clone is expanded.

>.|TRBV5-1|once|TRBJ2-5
CASSPTGGPETQYF
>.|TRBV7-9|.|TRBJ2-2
CASSRDSAGELFF
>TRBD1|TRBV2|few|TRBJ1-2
CASRPDGQGRGYTF
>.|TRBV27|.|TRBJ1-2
CASRSQGANYGYTF
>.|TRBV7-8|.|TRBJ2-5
CASSERTVQETQYF
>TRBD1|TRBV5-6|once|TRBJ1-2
CASSFRQGAYGYTF
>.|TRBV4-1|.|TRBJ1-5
CASSQDPSREEQPQHF
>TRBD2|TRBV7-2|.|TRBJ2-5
CASSLVWTSGRETQYF
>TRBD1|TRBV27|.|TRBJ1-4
CASKKTGAFNEKLFF
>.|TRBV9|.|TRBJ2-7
CASSVSTSREQYF
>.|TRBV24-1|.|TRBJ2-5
CATSDSNPVLAVQETQYF
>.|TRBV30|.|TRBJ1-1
CAWSVMSLNTEAFF
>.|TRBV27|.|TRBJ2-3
CASKNRPPDTQYF
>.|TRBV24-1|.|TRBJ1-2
CATSDYQNNYGYTF
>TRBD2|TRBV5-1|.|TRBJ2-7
CASSLVGTSIEQYF
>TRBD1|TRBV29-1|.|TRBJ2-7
CSVENKGTGGYEQYF
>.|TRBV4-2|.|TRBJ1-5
CASSPGQTASNQPQHF
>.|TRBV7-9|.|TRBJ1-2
CASSLAQQGMEGYTF
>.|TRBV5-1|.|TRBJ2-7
CASSPDTRYEQYF
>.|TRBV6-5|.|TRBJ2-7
CASSPQPTVSYEQYF
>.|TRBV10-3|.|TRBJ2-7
CAISESTVYEQYF
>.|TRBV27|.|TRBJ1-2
CASSFSGNYGYTF
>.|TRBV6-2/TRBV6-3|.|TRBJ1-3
CASSSRSSSGNTIYF
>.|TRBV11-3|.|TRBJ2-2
CASSLTVYAGELFF
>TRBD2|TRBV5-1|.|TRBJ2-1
CASSLGIAGLNEQFF
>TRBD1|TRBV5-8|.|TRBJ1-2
CASSIGQEPNYGYTF
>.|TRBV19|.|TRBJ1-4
CASSSSKTGRWNEKLFF
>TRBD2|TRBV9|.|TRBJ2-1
CASSVASGLLYNEQFF
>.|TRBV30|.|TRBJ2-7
CAWSFDQGYEQYF
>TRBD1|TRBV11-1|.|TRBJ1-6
CASSPQTGGHSPLHF
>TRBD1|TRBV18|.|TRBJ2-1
CASSPDRGWYNEQFF
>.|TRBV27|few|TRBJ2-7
CASSLFSYYEQYF
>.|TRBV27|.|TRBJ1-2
CASSLKGDYGYTF
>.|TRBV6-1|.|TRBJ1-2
CASSEESGGPYGYTF
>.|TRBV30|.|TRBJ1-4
CAWSVVMRNEKLFF
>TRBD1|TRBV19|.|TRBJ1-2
CATAEQGLGLSGYTF
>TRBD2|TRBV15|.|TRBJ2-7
CATSTGLAGGSEQYF
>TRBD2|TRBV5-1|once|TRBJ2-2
CASSFQRERIGELFF
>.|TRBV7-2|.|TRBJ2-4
CASSLVGGTKNIQYF
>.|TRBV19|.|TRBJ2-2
CASSPLDSLNTGELFF